The clone carrying this TCR beta chain has only a few counts. The germline CDR1 and CDR2 sequences are MNHNS and SASEGT. The CDR3 has 14 residues. Trimming shortened V by 6 bases and J by 3 bases, and 15 bases separated the two germline ends. This specimen comes from a study of T cells in Graves' hyperthyroidism and ophthalmopathy. RNA transcripts provided the source from which TCR beta CDR3 regions were amplified. HTBI primers drove first-round RT-PCR of the TCR CDR3. Each CDR3 protein is one row after TCRdb ran MiXCR on the multiplex PCR reads. In the table there are more than 300,000 distinct CDR3 sequences, about a sixth of which are singletons. These patients, aged 18 to 65, had recently diagnosed hyperthyroidism lasting under 2 months.

J is TRBJ2-7 and V is TRBV6-1; D possibly corresponds to TRBD2 (6 bases). The clonotype was recovered from a woman in her twenties or thirties with Graves' hyperthyroidism that later progressed to Graves' ophthalmopathy. The material sequenced was blood. The CDR3 bases are TGTGCCAGCAGCCTGCGGACTAATTACTACGAGCAGTACTTC. It translates to CASSLRTNYYEQYF.